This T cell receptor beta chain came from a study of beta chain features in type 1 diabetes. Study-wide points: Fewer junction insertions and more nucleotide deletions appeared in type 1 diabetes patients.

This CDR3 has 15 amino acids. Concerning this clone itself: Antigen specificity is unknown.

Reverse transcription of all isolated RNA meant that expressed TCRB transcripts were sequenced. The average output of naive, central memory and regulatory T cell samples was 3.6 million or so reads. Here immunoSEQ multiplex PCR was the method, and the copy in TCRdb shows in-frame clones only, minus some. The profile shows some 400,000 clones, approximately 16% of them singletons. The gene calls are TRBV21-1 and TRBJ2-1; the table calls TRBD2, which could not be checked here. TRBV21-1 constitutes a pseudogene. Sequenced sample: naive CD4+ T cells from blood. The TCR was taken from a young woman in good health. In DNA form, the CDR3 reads TGTGCCAGCAGCAAACGGAGACTAGCCTACAATGAGCAGTTCTTC. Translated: CASSKRRLAYNEQFF.